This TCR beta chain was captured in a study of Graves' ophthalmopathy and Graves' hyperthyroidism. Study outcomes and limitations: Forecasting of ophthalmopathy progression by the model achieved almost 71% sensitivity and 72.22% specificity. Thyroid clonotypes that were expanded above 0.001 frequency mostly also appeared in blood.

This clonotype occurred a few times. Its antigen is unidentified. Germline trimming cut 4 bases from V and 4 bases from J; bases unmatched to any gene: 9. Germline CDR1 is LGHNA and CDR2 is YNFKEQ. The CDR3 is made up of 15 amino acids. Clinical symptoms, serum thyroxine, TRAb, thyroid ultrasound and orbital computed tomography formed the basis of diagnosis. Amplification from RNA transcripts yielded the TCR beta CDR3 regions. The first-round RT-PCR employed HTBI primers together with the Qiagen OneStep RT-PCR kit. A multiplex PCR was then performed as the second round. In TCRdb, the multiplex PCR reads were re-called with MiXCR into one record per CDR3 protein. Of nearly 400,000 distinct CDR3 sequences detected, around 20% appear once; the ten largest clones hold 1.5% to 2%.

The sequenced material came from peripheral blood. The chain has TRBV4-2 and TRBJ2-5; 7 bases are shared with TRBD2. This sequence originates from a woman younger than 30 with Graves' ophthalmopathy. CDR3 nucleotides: TGTGCCAGCAGCCCCTCTTTACGGGAGGTAGAGACCCAGTACTTC. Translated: CASSPSLREVETQYF.